The clone carrying this T cell receptor (beta chain) was recorded at least ten times. The antigen is undetermined. These data come from a study of T cells in Graves' hyperthyroidism and ophthalmopathy. Overall study: Peripheral blood samples were taken at initial diagnosis, prior to any treatment. General study points: Ophthalmopathy, as predicted by the model, came a median 6.5 months after the prediction.

The CDR3 length is 13 residues. Per the germline V gene, CDR1 is ENHRY and CDR2 is SYGVKD. Trimming removed 7 bases from V and 0 bases from J, with 9 bases in between. There were TCR beta CDR3 regions amplified from RNA transcripts. The HTBI set primed first-round TCR CDR3 RT-PCR. A single record per CDR3 protein comes from TCRdb applying MiXCR to the multiplex PCR reads. The sample records fewer than 850,000 distinct CDR3 sequences, 17% being singletons. This clonotype originated in a man aged 45 to 65 with Graves' hyperthyroidism. Sequenced: blood. The genes are TRBV10-3 and TRBJ1-1; no clear D gene. For the CDR3, the DNA is TGTGCCATCAAAGAGGAAGTGAACACTGAAGCTTTCTTT. Translated: CAIKEEVNTEAFF.